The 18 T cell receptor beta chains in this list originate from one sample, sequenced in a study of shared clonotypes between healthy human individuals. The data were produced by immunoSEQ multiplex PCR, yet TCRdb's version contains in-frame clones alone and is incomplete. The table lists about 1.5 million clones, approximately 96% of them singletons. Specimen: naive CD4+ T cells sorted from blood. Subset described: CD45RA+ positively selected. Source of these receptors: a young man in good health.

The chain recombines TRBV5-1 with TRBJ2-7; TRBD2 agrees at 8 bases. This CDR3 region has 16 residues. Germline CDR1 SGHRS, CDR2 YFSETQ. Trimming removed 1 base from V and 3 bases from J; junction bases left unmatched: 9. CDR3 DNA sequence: TGCGCCAGCAGCTTGTTTAGCGGGGAACCCCTCTACGAGCAGTACTTC. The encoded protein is CASSLFSGEPLYEQYF.

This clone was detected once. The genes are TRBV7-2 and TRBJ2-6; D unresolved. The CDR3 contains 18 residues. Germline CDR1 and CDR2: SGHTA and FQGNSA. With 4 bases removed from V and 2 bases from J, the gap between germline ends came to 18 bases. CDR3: CASSSGPFPTAGANVLTF. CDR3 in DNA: TGTGCCAGCAGCTCCGGACCTTTTCCGACGGCTGGGGCCAACGTCCTGACTTTC.

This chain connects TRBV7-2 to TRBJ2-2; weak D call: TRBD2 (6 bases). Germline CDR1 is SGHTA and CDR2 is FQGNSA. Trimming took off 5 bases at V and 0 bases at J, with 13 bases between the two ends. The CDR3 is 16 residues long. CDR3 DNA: TGTGCCAGCAGCCCGAGGGCGGGGCCGAACACCGGGGAGCTGTTTTTT. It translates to CASSPRAGPNTGELFF.

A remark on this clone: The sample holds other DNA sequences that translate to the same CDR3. CDR3 region: CASSIGRGRTDTQYF. The CDR3 bases are TGTGCCAGTAGTATAGGGAGGGGGAGAACAGATACGCAGTATTTT. V and J are TRBV19 and TRBJ2-3; D possibly matches TRBD1 or TRBD2 (6 bases each). This CDR3 is built from 15 residues. Germline V gene lookup returns CDR1 LNHDA and CDR2 SQIVND (reference sequence). V was shortened by 1 base and J by 3 bases, with 11 bases between the two germline ends.

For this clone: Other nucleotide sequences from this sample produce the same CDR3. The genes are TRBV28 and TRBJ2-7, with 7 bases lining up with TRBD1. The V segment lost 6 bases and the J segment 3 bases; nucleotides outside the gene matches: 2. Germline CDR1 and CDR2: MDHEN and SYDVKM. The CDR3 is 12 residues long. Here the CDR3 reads CASRGDSYEQYF. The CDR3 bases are TGTGCCAGCAGAGGGGACAGCTACGAGCAGTACTTC. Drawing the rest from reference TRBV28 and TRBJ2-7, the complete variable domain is DVKVTQSSRYLVKRTGEKVFLECVQDMDHENMFWYRQDPGLGLRLIYFSYDVKMKEKGDIPEGYSVSREKKERFSLILESASTNQTSMYLCASRGDSYEQYFGPGTRLTVT.

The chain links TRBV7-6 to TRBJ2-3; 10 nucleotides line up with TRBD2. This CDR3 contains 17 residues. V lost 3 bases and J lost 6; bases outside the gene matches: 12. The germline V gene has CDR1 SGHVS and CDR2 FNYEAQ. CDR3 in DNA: TGTGCCAGCAGCTTTTTAGGTCTAGCGGGAGTCTACGATACGCAGTATTTT. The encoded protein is CASSFLGLAGVYDTQYF.

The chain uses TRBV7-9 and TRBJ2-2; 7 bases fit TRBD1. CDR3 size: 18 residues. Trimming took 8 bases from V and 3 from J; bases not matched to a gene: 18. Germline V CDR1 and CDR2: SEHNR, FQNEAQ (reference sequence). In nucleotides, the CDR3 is TGTGCCAGCTCCACAGACAGGGTTGGGCAACGCGACACCGGGGAGCTGTTTTTT. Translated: CASSTDRVGQRDTGELFF. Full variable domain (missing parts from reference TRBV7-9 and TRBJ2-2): DTGVSQNPRHKITKRGQNVTFRCDPISEHNRLYWYRQTLGQGPEFLTYFQNEAQLEKSRLLSDRFSAERPKGSFSTLEIQRTEQGDSAMYLCASSTDRVGQRDTGELFFGEGSRLTVL.

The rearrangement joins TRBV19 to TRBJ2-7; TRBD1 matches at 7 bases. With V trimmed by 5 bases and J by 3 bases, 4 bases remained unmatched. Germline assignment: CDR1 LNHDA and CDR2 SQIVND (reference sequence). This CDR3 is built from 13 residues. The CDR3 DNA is TGTGCCAGTAGTTTCAGACAGGGCTACGAGCAGTACTTC. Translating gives CASSFRQGYEQYF.

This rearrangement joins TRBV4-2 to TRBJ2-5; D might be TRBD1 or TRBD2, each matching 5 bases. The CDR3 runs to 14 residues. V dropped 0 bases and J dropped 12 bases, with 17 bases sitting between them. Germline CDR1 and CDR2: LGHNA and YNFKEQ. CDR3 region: CASSQDRGRPQEYF. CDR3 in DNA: TGTGCCAGCAGCCAAGATCGGGGCCGGCCCCAGGAGTACTTC.

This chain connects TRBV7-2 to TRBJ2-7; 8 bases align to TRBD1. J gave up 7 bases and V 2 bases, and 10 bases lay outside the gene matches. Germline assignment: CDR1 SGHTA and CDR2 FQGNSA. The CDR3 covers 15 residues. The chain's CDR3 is CASSLWGQGAGEQYF. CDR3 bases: TGTGCCAGCAGCTTATGGGGGCAGGGGGCGGGAGAGCAGTACTTC.

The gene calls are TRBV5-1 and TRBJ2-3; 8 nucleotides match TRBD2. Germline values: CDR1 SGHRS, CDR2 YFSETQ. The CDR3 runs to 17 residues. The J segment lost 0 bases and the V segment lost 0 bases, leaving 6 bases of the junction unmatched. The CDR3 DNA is TGCGCCAGCAGCTTGGGGACTAGCAGCCAAAGCACAGATACGCAGTATTTT. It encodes CASSLGTSSQSTDTQYF.

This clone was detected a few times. Here the CDR3 DNA reads TGCGCCAGCAGCCTAAGAAGACAGACCACTACCACAGTTTACGAGCAGTACTTC. It is translated as CASSLRRQTTTTVYEQYF. The rearrangement links TRBV5-1 to TRBJ2-7; D possibly corresponds to TRBD1 (5 bases). Deletions cut 4 bases from V and 4 bases from J, with 27 bases between. CDR1 SGHRS and CDR2 YFSETQ come from the germline V gene. The CDR3 has 18 residues.

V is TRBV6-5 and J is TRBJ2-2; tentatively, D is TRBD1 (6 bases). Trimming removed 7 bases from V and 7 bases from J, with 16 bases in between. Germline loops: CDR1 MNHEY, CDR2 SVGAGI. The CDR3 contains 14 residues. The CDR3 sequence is CASIKTGLIGELFF. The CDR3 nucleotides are TGTGCCAGCATCAAAACAGGGTTAATCGGGGAGCTGTTTTTT.

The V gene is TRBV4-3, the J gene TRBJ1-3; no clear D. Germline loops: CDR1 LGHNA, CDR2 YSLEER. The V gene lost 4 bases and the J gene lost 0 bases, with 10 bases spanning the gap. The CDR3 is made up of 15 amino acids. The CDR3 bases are TGCGCCAGCAGCCGACTCCTAAGCTCTGGAAACACCATATATTTT. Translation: CASSRLLSSGNTIYF.

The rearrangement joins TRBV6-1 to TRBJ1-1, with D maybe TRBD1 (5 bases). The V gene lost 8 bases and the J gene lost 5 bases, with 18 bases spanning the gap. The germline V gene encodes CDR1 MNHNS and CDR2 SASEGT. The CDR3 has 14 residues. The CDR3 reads CASARGSRQTEAFF. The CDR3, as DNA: TGTGCCAGCGCGAGAGGGTCACGACAGACTGAAGCTTTCTTT.

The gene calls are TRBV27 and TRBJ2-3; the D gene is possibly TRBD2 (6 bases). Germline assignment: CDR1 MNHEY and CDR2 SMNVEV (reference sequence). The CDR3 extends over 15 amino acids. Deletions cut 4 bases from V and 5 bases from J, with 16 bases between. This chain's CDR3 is CASSYRLPEGDTQYF. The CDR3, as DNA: TGTGCCAGCAGTTACCGACTCCCGGAGGGAGATACGCAGTATTTT.

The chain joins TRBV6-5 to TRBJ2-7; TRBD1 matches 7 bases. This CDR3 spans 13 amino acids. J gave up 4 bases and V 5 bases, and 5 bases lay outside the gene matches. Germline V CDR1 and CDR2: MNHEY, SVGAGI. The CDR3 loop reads CASSKPGGYEQYF. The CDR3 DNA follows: TGTGCCAGCAGTAAACCAGGGGGATACGAGCAGTACTTC.

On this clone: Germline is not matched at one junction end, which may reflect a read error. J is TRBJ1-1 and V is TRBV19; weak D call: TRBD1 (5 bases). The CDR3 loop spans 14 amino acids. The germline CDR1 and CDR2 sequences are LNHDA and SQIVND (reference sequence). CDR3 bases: TGTGCCAGTAGTACGACAGTGCTGAACGCTGAAGCTTTCTTT. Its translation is CASSTTVLNAEAFF.